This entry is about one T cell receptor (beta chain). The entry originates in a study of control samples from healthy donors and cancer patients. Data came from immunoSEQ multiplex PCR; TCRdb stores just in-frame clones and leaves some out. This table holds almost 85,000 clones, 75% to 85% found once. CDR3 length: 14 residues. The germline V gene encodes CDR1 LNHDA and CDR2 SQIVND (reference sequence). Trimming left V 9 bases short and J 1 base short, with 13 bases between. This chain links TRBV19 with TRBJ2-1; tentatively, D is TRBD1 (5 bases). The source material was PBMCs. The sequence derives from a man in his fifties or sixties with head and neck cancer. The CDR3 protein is CASHLGVSYNEQFF. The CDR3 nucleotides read TGTGCCAGCCACCTAGGGGTGTCCTACAATGAGCAGTTCTTC. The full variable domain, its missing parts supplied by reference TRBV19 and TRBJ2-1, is DGGITQSPKYLFRKEGQNVTLSCEQNLNHDAMYWYRQDPGQGLRLIYYSQIVNDFQKGDIAEGYSVSREKKESFPLTVTSAQKNPTAFYLCASHLGVSYNEQFFGPGTRLTVL.